The 28 T cell receptor beta chains given below trace back to one sample, sequenced in a study of PD-1 blockade in classical Hodgkin lymphoma. Patients all relapsed after autologous stem cell transplantation, and there was variation in brentuximab vedotin exposure. Only in-frame clones appear in the TCRdb table, and some are missing; sequencing was by immunoSEQ multiplex PCR. The data contain around 26,000 clones, roughly three quarters of them singletons. This specimen was peripheral blood mononuclear cells (PBMCs), taken at baseline. Receptors were obtained from a human donor with classical Hodgkin lymphoma.

The chain links TRBV4-1 to TRBJ2-3, with no clear D. Germline CDR1 and CDR2: MGHRA and YSYEKL. This CDR3 spans 15 amino acids. Trimming took off 1 base at V and 1 base at J, with 9 bases between the two ends. The CDR3 spells CASSQGSVGTDTQYF. Here the CDR3 DNA reads TGCGCCAGCAGCCAAGGATCGGTCGGCACAGATACGCAGTATTTT.

The chain links TRBV7-2 to TRBJ2-5; TRBD1 is a possible D gene (5 bases). The CDR3 extends over 14 amino acids. Looked up from germline, CDR1 is SGHTA and CDR2 is FQGNSA. V lost 1 base, J lost 5 bases, and 11 bases lay in between. CDR3 nucleotides: TGTGCCAGCAGCTTAGGCAGGGTGGGGGAGACCCAGTACTTC. It yields the protein CASSLGRVGETQYF.

The chain recombines TRBV18 with TRBJ2-7, with 7 bases fitting TRBD1. Germline V gives CDR1 KGHSH, CDR2 LQKENI. This CDR3 is 13 amino acids long. V trimming: 1 base; J trimming: 3 bases; junction bases outside the gene matches: 0. The CDR3 DNA is TGTGCCAGCTCACCACGGGACAGCTACGAGCAGTACTTC. Its translation is CASSPRDSYEQYF.

J is TRBJ1-3 and V is TRBV7-6; D is possibly TRBD1 (6 bases). Germline CDR1 reads SGHVS; CDR2 reads FNYEAQ. V gave up 1 base and J gave up 2 bases, with 15 bases separating them. The CDR3 extends over 17 amino acids. The CDR3 DNA is TGTGCCAGCAGCTTAGAGGGGGGAGAGCGCCCTGGAAACACCATATATTTT. Its protein product is CASSLEGGERPGNTIYF.

This chain uses TRBV4-1 with TRBJ2-7, with a possible D match to TRBD1 (5 bases). Germline-derived CDR1 and CDR2 are MGHRA and YSYEKL. This CDR3 is built from 16 residues. Trimming left V 1 base short and J 2 bases short, with 15 bases between. The CDR3 DNA reads TGCGCCAGCAGCCAAGTATTAGGGGTGGGCACCTACGAGCAGTACTTC. This translates into CASSQVLGVGTYEQYF.

The V and J genes are TRBV9 and TRBJ2-1; TRBD1 matches at 10 bases. V was clipped by 4 bases and J by 2 bases; unmatched bases: 3. The CDR3 runs 15 residues. Germline V CDR1 and CDR2: SGDLS, YYNGEE. The CDR3 sequence is CASSPGTGAYNEQFF. CDR3 nucleotide sequence: TGTGCCAGCAGCCCCGGGACAGGGGCCTACAATGAGCAGTTCTTC. The full variable domain, completed using reference TRBV9 and TRBJ2-1, is DSGVTQTPKHLITATGQRVTLRCSPRSGDLSVYWYQQSLDQGLQFLIQYYNGEERAKGNILERFSAQQFPDLHSELNLSSLELGDSALYFCASSPGTGAYNEQFFGPGTRLTVL.

V gene TRBV11-2 combines with J gene TRBJ2-7; D may correspond to TRBD1 or TRBD2 (5 bases each). Per germline, CDR1 SGHAT and CDR2 FQNNGV. This CDR3 spans 14 amino acids. Deletions cut 5 bases from V and 6 bases from J, with 17 bases between. This chain's CDR3 is CASSLRTRDVEQYF. The CDR3 DNA sequence: TGTGCCAGCAGCCTCCGAACCAGGGACGTCGAGCAGTACTTC.

The chain uses TRBV7-2 and TRBJ2-1, with TRBD1 as a possible D gene (5 bases). Between the trimmed V and J ends, which lost 2 bases and 4 bases, there was a span of 12 bases. The CDR3 totals 15 residues. Germline CDR1 reads SGHTA; CDR2 reads FQGNSA. In DNA, the CDR3 is TGTGCCAGCAGCTTACTACCAGGGCTTTACAATGAGCAGTTCTTC. Protein: CASSLLPGLYNEQFF.

This chain links TRBV15 with TRBJ2-2; 9 nucleotides line up with TRBD1. Germline V lookup: CDR1 LNHNV, CDR2 YYDKDF (reference sequence). This CDR3 is 16 amino acids long. The J segment lost 5 bases and the V segment lost 2 bases, leaving 6 bases of the junction unmatched. CDR3 nucleotide sequence: TGTGCCACCAGCAGAACCGGGACAGGGCTAACCGGGGAGCTGTTTTTT. Its translation is CATSRTGTGLTGELFF.

The chain combines TRBV9 with TRBJ2-7; D may be TRBD1 (6 bases). Trimming removed 2 bases at V and 9 bases at J, with 18 bases between. This CDR3 spans 14 amino acids. In germline, CDR1 is SGDLS, CDR2 YYNGEE. This CDR3 reads CASSVTGLTTPQYF. The CDR3 DNA reads TGTGCCAGCAGCGTGACAGGCCTTACTACGCCGCAGTACTTC.

The V gene is TRBV2, the J gene TRBJ2-1; 8 bases line up with TRBD2. Germline V lookup: CDR1 SNHLY, CDR2 FYNNEI. CDR3 length equals 15 residues. The J segment lost 4 bases and the V segment lost 5 bases, leaving 7 bases of the junction unmatched. The CDR3 DNA reads as TGTGCCAGCAGTCAGTCGCGGGGGGCATACAATGAGCAGTTCTTC. This codes for CASSQSRGAYNEQFF.

The rearrangement uses TRBV11-2 and TRBJ2-2, with D hard to call. Trimming cost V 1 base and J 7 bases, with 7 bases left between them. Germline CDR1 is SGHAT and CDR2 is FQNNGV. The CDR3 has 13 amino acids. CDR3 protein: CASSLVVNGELFF. The CDR3 DNA reads TGTGCCAGCAGCTTAGTGGTTAACGGGGAGCTGTTTTTT.

The CDR3 loop is CASSPYVQPEGFF. The CDR3 DNA sequence: TGTGCCAGCAGCCCCTACGTACAGCCCGAGGGGTTCTTC. The rearrangement uses TRBV6-5 and TRBJ2-1, with D possibly TRBD2 on 5 matching bases. CDR3 size: 13 residues. V lost 6 bases, J lost 15 bases, and 21 bases lay in between. Germline lookup yields CDR1 MNHEY and CDR2 SVGAGI.

The table lists this clone with a few counts. The V and J genes are TRBV6-1 and TRBJ1-2; 7 bases agree with TRBD1. Germline V lookup: CDR1 MNHNS, CDR2 SASEGT. This CDR3 comprises 14 residues. V lost 3 bases and J lost 8; bases outside the gene matches: 9. The CDR3 region is CASSELGQVRGYTF. The DNA for the CDR3 is TGTGCCAGCAGTGAGCTCGGACAGGTGAGGGGCTACACCTTC.

This clone showed up just once. The gene calls are TRBV27 and TRBJ2-1; perhaps TRBD2 as D (6 bases). Per germline, CDR1 MNHEY and CDR2 SMNVEV (reference sequence). The V and J ends lost 4 bases and 9 bases respectively, with 16 bases between them. This CDR3 has 14 amino acids. The CDR3 region is CASSSHIPGVEQFF. CDR3 bases: TGTGCCAGCAGTTCCCACATCCCGGGGGTTGAGCAGTTCTTC.

This rearrangement joins TRBV2 to TRBJ2-6; D is undetermined. The V end lost 8 bases, the J end lost 0 bases, and 11 bases lay between the germline ends. Germline V lookup: CDR1 SNHLY, CDR2 FYNNEI. There are 15 residues in the CDR3. As DNA, the CDR3 is TGTGCCAGCCGGGTCCAGGTCTCTGGGGCCAACGTCCTGACTTTC. Translation: CASRVQVSGANVLTF.

V is TRBV7-2 and J is TRBJ2-3; D is ambiguous. The CDR3 is 15 residues long. In germline, CDR1 is SGHTA, CDR2 FQGNSA. V lost 1 base and J 2 bases, leaving 10 bases between the germline ends. This CDR3 is CASSLDLDFTDTQYF. CDR3 bases: TGTGCCAGCAGCTTAGACCTAGACTTCACAGATACGCAGTATTTT. Full variable domain (outside the CDR3, taken from reference TRBV7-2 and TRBJ2-3): GAGVSQSPSNKVTEKGKDVELRCDPISGHTALYWYRQSLGQGLEFLIYFQGNSAPDKSGLPSDRFSAERTGGSVSTLTIQRTQQEDSAVYLCASSLDLDFTDTQYFGPGTRLTVL.

This chain links TRBV7-9 with TRBJ2-5; D may correspond to TRBD1 or TRBD2 (5 bases each). Trimming removed 3 bases at V and 4 bases at J, with 9 bases between. CDR1 is SEHNR, CDR2 FQNEAQ, per germline (reference sequence). The CDR3 has 13 amino acids. CDR3 nucleotide sequence: TGTGCCAGCAGCTTGAGAGGGGCAGAGACCCAGTACTTC. Its protein product is CASSLRGAETQYF.

The chain is built from TRBV7-9 and TRBJ1-1; D perhaps matches TRBD1 (6 bases). V was cut by 4 bases and J by 7 bases, with 19 bases left in between. This CDR3 has 15 amino acids. The germline CDR1 and CDR2 sequences are SEHNR and FQNEAQ (reference sequence). The CDR3 DNA reads as TGTGCCAGCAGCTCCAGCGCGGGGACACCAATTGAAGCTTTCTTT. It specifies CASSSSAGTPIEAFF.

J is TRBJ2-3 and V is TRBV9; no clear D gene. The germline V gene has CDR1 SGDLS and CDR2 YYNGEE. CDR3 length: 14 amino acids. The germline V and J ends were trimmed by 0 bases and 5 bases, with 10 bases remaining between them. CDR3 coding DNA: TGTGCCAGCAGCGTAGCGGACCTTAGAGATACGCAGTATTTT. Protein: CASSVADLRDTQYF.

In its sample, this clone was seen a few times. The genes are TRBV6-6 and TRBJ1-6; D perhaps matches TRBD1 (5 bases). Germline values: CDR1 MNHNY, CDR2 SVGAGI (reference sequence). The CDR3 loop spans 15 amino acids. The V end lost 0 bases, the J end lost 5 bases, and 8 bases lay between the germline ends. The CDR3 DNA follows: TGTGCCAGCAGTTACTCGAGAGGGGATAATTCACCCCTCCACTTT. Protein sequence: CASSYSRGDNSPLHF.

This chain joins TRBV5-4 and TRBJ2-5; D uncertain. CDR1 and CDR2 (germline): SGHNT, YYREEE (reference sequence). The CDR3 covers 12 residues. V was clipped by 0 bases and J by 2 bases, with 2 bases between them. CDR3 region: CASSLVQETQYF. CDR3 nucleotide sequence: TGTGCCAGCAGCTTGGTACAAGAGACCCAGTACTTC.

The chain uses TRBV6-5 and TRBJ2-7, with unresolved D. The germline V gene encodes CDR1 MNHEY and CDR2 SVGAGI. The V gene lost 0 bases and the J gene lost 6 bases, with 9 bases spanning the gap. The CDR3 sequence is 13 residues long. CDR3 DNA: TGTGCCAGCAGTTACTCGAATGGGGTCGAGCAGTACTTC. As protein: CASSYSNGVEQYF.

A few counts support this clone. V gene TRBV21-1 combines with J gene TRBJ1-3; the DNA was not used to check the table's D call, TRBD1. TRBV21-1 is designated a pseudogene. The CDR3 runs 14 residues. This CDR3 reads CASNYRGHGNTIYF. The CDR3 nucleotides read TGTGCCAGCAACTACAGGGGGCACGGAAACACCATATATTTT.

The V call is TRBV4-3, the J call TRBJ2-7; 9 bases align to TRBD1. V was pared by 2 bases and J by 3 bases, with 5 bases of the junction left unmatched. Germline V gene lookup returns CDR1 LGHNA and CDR2 YSLEER. CDR3 length: 15 amino acids. Here the CDR3 DNA reads TGCGCCAGCAGCCAACAAGGGACAGGGTACTACGAGCAGTACTTC. This gives the protein CASSQQGTGYYEQYF.

The sample holds one count of this clone. This sequence joins TRBV2 and TRBJ2-7; no definite D call. With 2 bases removed from V and 5 bases from J, the gap between germline ends came to 4 bases. The germline CDR1 and CDR2 sequences are SNHLY and FYNNEI. The CDR3 contains 11 residues. The CDR3 sequence: CASSEIHEQYF. Written as DNA, the CDR3 is TGTGCCAGCAGTGAAATCCACGAGCAGTACTTC.

This rearrangement joins TRBV2 to TRBJ1-5, with D perhaps TRBD1 (5 bases). Trimming removed 3 bases from V and 3 bases from J, with 15 bases in between. Germline values: CDR1 SNHLY, CDR2 FYNNEI. The CDR3 covers 16 residues. For the CDR3, the DNA is TGTGCCAGCAGTGATTGGGGGATCTCAAACAATCAGCCCCAGCATTTT. Protein sequence: CASSDWGISNNQPQHF.

The rearrangement joins TRBV5-1 to TRBJ1-1; D is uncertain. Germline V lookup: CDR1 SGHRS, CDR2 YFSETQ. This CDR3 is built from 15 residues. V was cut by 4 bases and J by 1 base, with 14 bases left in between. The CDR3 spells CASSLDGRTNTEAFF. The CDR3 coding sequence is TGCGCCAGCAGCCTCGATGGACGGACGAACACTGAAGCTTTCTTT.